The rows below give T cell receptor beta chains drawn from one sample of a study of cytomegalovirus exposure and HLA in healthy donors. Produced via immunoSEQ multiplex PCR; TCRdb's table is partial and in-frame only. The sample yields more than 150,000 clones, around 80% seen once. The sequencing sample was made of PBMCs. All receptors derive from a woman in her forties or fifties in good health and CMV-seropositive. Each CDR3 is given with its conserved first and last residue. D genes are given only for firm matches. Where a row states a size, it is once, few, many or the class of an expanded clone; other rows omit it.

v_call: TRBV7-6; cdr3_length: 16; j_call: TRBJ2-1; d_call: -; clone_size: -; cdr3_aa: CASSLDRDGSLNEQFF; cdr3_nt: TGTGCCAGCAGCTTAGACCGCGATGGGAGCCTCAATGAGCAGTTCTTC
v_call: TRBV5-1; cdr3_length: 13; j_call: TRBJ2-1; d_call: -; clone_size: -; cdr3_aa: CASSNLEVDRRIF; cdr3_nt: TGCGCCAGCAGCAATCTAGAGGTAGATAGGAGGATCTTC
v_call: TRBV6-6; cdr3_length: 14; j_call: TRBJ1-5; d_call: -; clone_size: -; cdr3_aa: CASSYSGEYQPQHF; cdr3_nt: TGTGCCAGCAGTTACTCCGGGGAATATCAGCCCCAGCATTTT
v_call: TRBV7-2; cdr3_length: 14; j_call: TRBJ1-1; d_call: TRBD1; clone_size: -; cdr3_aa: CASSWDRANTEAFF; cdr3_nt: TGTGCCAGCAGCTGGGACAGGGCGAACACTGAAGCTTTCTTT
v_call: TRBV19; cdr3_length: 15; j_call: TRBJ1-6; d_call: -; clone_size: -; cdr3_aa: CASSMGRQGNSPLHF; cdr3_nt: TGTGCCAGTAGTATGGGGCGGCAGGGGAATTCACCCCTCCACTTT
v_call: TRBV7-8; cdr3_length: 14; j_call: TRBJ2-7; d_call: -; clone_size: -; cdr3_aa: CASSSQTGAYEQYF; cdr3_nt: TGTGCCAGCAGCTCCCAGACGGGGGCCTACGAGCAGTACTTC
v_call: TRBV19; cdr3_length: 15; j_call: TRBJ2-2; d_call: TRBD1; clone_size: -; cdr3_aa: CASSLDRVSTGELFF; cdr3_nt: TGTGCCAGTAGTCTGGACAGGGTGAGCACCGGGGAGCTGTTTTTT
v_call: TRBV4-3; cdr3_length: 18; j_call: TRBJ2-5; d_call: -; clone_size: -; cdr3_aa: CASSQDWARSFKEETQYF; cdr3_nt: TGCGCCAGCAGCCAAGATTGGGCAAGGTCCTTTAAAGAAGAGACCCAGTACTTC
v_call: TRBV5-4; cdr3_length: 14; j_call: TRBJ2-3; d_call: TRBD2; clone_size: -; cdr3_aa: CASRLAGGPSPQYF; cdr3_nt: TGTGCCAGCAGGTTAGCGGGGGGCCCTTCCCCGCAGTATTTT
v_call: TRBV5-6; cdr3_length: 15; j_call: TRBJ1-2; d_call: -; clone_size: -; cdr3_aa: CASSLLDRDNYGYTF; cdr3_nt: TGTGCCAGCAGCTTGTTGGACAGAGATAACTATGGCTACACCTTC
v_call: TRBV5-1; cdr3_length: 14; j_call: TRBJ1-4; d_call: -; clone_size: -; cdr3_aa: CASSRSAGNEKLFF; cdr3_nt: TGCGCCAGCAGCAGGAGCGCGGGTAATGAAAAACTGTTTTTT
v_call: TRBV7-2; cdr3_length: 14; j_call: TRBJ2-1; d_call: -; clone_size: -; cdr3_aa: CASSLTGNPNEQFF; cdr3_nt: TGTGCCAGCAGCTTAACAGGGAATCCCAATGAGCAGTTCTTC
v_call: TRBV11-3; cdr3_length: 15; j_call: TRBJ2-2; d_call: TRBD1; clone_size: -; cdr3_aa: CASSLRTGNTGELFF; cdr3_nt: TGTGCCAGCAGCTTACGGACAGGGAACACCGGGGAGCTGTTTTTT
v_call: TRBV28; cdr3_length: 13; j_call: TRBJ1-3; d_call: -; clone_size: -; cdr3_aa: CASRVVEGNTIYF; cdr3_nt: TGTGCCAGCAGGGTTGTAGAGGGAAACACCATATATTTT
v_call: TRBV5-4; cdr3_length: 16; j_call: TRBJ1-1; d_call: -; clone_size: -; cdr3_aa: CASSTLDGTQNTEAFF; cdr3_nt: TGTGCCAGCAGCACTTTGGACGGGACACAGAACACTGAAGCTTTCTTT
v_call: TRBV11-2; cdr3_length: 15; j_call: TRBJ2-7; d_call: TRBD1; clone_size: -; cdr3_aa: CASSSSTGGRYEQYF; cdr3_nt: TGTGCCAGCAGCTCGTCCACAGGGGGGAGGTACGAGCAGTACTTC
v_call: TRBV5-1; cdr3_length: 15; j_call: TRBJ1-2; d_call: TRBD1; clone_size: once; cdr3_aa: CASSLDRGSNYGYTF; cdr3_nt: TGCGCCAGCAGCTTGGACAGGGGATCTAACTATGGCTACACCTTC
v_call: TRBV18; cdr3_length: 12; j_call: TRBJ1-5; d_call: -; clone_size: -; cdr3_aa: CASSARDQPQHF; cdr3_nt: TGTGCCAGCTCCGCACGCGATCAGCCCCAGCATTTT
v_call: TRBV25-1; cdr3_length: 12; j_call: TRBJ1-1; d_call: -; clone_size: -; cdr3_aa: CASSEYWGVAFF; cdr3_nt: TGTGCCAGCAGTGAATATTGGGGGGTAGCTTTCTTT
v_call: TRBV15; cdr3_length: 15; j_call: TRBJ2-5; d_call: -; clone_size: -; cdr3_aa: CATSRGTDSQETQYF; cdr3_nt: TGTGCCACCAGCAGAGGAACGGACAGCCAAGAGACCCAGTACTTC
v_call: TRBV29-1; cdr3_length: 15; j_call: TRBJ2-7; d_call: TRBD1; clone_size: -; cdr3_aa: CSVEGLSDRGYEQYF; cdr3_nt: TGCAGCGTTGAAGGCTTATCAGACAGGGGGTACGAGCAGTACTTC
v_call: TRBV5-1; cdr3_length: 16; j_call: TRBJ2-1; d_call: TRBD2; clone_size: -; cdr3_aa: CASSLELAGAYNEQFF; cdr3_nt: TGCGCCAGCAGCTTGGAGCTAGCGGGGGCCTACAATGAGCAGTTCTTC